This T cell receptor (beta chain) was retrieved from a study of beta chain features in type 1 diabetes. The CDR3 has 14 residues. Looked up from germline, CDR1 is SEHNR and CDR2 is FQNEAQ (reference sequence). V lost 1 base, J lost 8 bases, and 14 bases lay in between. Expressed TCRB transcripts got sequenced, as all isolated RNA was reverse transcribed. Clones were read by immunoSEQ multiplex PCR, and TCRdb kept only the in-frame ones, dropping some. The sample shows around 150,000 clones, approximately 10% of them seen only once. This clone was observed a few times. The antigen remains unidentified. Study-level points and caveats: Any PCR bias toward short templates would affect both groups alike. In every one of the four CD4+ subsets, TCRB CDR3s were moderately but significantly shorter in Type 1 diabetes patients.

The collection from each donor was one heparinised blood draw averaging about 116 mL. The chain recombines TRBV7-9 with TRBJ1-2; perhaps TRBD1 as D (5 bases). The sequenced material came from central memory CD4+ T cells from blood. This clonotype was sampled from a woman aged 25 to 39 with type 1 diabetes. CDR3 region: CASSLEPGRGGYTF. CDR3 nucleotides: TGTGCCAGCAGCTTAGAACCAGGGAGGGGCGGCTACACCTTC.